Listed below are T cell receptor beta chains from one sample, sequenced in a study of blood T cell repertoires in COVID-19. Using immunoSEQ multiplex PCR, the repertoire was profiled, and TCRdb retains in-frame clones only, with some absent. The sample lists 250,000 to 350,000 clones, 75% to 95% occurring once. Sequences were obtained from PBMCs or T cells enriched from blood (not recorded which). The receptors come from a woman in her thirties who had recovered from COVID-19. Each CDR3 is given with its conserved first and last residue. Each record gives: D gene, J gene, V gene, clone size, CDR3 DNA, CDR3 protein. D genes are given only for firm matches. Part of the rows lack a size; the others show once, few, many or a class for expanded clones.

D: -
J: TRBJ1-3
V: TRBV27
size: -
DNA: TGTGCCAGCAGACCCGTGGGGCTCGGAAACACCATATATTTT
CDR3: CASRPVGLGNTIYF

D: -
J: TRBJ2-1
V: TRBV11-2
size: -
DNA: TGTGCCAGCAGCTTAGGTTCGGGAGAACAGATTTCCTACAATGAGCAGTTCTTC
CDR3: CASSLGSGEQISYNEQFF

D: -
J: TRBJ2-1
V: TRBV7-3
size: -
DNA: TGTGCCAGCAGCTTATATGCAGGAACCTCCTACAATGAGCAGTTCTTC
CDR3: CASSLYAGTSYNEQFF

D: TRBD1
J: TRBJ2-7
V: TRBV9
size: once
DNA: TGTGCCAGCAGCGTAGAGGGGGCAGTTTTTGACGAGCAGTACTTC
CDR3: CASSVEGAVFDEQYF

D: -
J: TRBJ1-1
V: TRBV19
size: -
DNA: TGTGCCAGTATAATAGGGGGACCAACTACTGAAGCTTTCTTT
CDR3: CASIIGGPTTEAFF

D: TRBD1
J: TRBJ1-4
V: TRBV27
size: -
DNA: TGTGCCAGGACGACAGGGGGAGGGGAAAAACTGTTTTTT
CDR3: CARTTGGGEKLFF

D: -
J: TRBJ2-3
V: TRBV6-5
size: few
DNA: TGTGCCAGCAGTTACTCGAAGACTAGTCTGGTCGGTACGCAGTATTTT
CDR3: CASSYSKTSLVGTQYF

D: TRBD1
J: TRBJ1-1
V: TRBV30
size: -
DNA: TGTGCCTGGAGGCCAGGGGGCACTGAAGCTTTCTTT
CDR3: CAWRPGGTEAFF

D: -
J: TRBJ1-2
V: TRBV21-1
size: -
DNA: TGTGCCAGCAGCAAAGTTGGGCAGTCCTCGAACTATGGCTACACCTTC
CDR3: CASSKVGQSSNYGYTF

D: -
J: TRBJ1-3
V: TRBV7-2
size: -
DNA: TGTGCCAGCCGTGAAGGGGTCGGAAACACCATATATTTT
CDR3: CASREGVGNTIYF

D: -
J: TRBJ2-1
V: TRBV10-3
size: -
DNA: TGTGCCATCAGTGTCCTAGCGAATGAGCAGTTCTTC
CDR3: CAISVLANEQFF

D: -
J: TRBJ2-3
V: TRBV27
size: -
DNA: TGTGCCAGCAGTCTCGCCCCACCGGGACATTCCAGCACAGATACGCAGTATTTT
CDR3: CASSLAPPGHSSTDTQYF

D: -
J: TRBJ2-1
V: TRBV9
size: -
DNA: TGTGCCAGCAGCGTAGGGGCAGGGTCGGAGCAGTTCTTC
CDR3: CASSVGAGSEQFF

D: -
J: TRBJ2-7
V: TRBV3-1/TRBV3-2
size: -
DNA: TGTGCCAGCAGCCACAGGGAAGGCGAGCAGTACTTC
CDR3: CASSHREGEQYF

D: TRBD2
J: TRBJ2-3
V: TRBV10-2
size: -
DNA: TGCGCCAGCAAGTCCCTAGCGGAGACCACAGATACGCAGTATTTT
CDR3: CASKSLAETTDTQYF

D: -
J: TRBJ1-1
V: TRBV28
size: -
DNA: TGTGCCAGCAGTTCGTACAGGGATAGGAATGAAGCTTTCTTT
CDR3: CASSSYRDRNEAFF

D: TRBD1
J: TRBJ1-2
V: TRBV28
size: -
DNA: TGTGCCAGCAGTTCAGGGGGATACTATGGCTACACCTTC
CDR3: CASSSGGYYGYTF

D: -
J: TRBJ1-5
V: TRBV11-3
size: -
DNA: TGTGCCAGCAGTTCCCAGGGCTTGGGCAATCAGCCCCAGCATTTT
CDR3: CASSSQGLGNQPQHF

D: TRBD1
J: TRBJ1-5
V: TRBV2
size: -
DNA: TGTGCCAGCGGGACAGGGTATGGCAATCAGCCCCAGCATTTT
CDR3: CASGTGYGNQPQHF

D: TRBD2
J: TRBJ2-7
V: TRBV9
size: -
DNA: TGTGCCAGCAGCGGAGACCCTAGCGGAAGCTCCTACGAGCAGTACTTC
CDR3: CASSGDPSGSSYEQYF

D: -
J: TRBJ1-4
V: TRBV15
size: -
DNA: TGTGCCACTAGAAACGGTCTGATTAATGAAAAACTGTTTTTT
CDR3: CATRNGLINEKLFF

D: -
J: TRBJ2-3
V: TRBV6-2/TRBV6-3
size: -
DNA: TGTGCCAGCAGTTGGACAGCTATGGGAGAAGATACGCAGTATTTT
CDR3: CASSWTAMGEDTQYF

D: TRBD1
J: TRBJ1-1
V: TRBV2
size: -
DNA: TGTGCCAGCACCTATAGGACAGGGGTGAACACTGAAGCTTTCTTT
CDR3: CASTYRTGVNTEAFF

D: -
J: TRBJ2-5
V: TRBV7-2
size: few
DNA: TGTGCCAGCAGCCGGTACCAAGAGACCCAGTACTTC
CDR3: CASSRYQETQYF

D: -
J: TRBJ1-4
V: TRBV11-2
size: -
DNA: TGTGCCAGCAGCTTAGTAGGGGGGGCGCTGACAAGAAAAGAAGAAAAACTGTTTTTT
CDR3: CASSLVGGALTRKEEKLFF

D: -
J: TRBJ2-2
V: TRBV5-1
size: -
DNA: TGCGCCAGCAGCTTGGTTGTAGGACACAGGGACACCGGGGAGCTGTTTTTT
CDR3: CASSLVVGHRDTGELFF

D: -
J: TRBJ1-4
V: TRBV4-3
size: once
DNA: TGCGCCAGCAGCCTCGAAAGGGGTACTAATGAAAAACTGTTTTTT
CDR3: CASSLERGTNEKLFF

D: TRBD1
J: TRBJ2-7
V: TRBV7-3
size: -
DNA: TGTGCCAGCAGCTTAGGTAGGGGACAGGGGACCCACGAGCAGTACTTC
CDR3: CASSLGRGQGTHEQYF

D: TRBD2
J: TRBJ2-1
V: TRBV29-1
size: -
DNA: TGCAGCGTTTCCGGGACTAGCGGGTACAATGAGCAGTTCTTC
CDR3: CSVSGTSGYNEQFF

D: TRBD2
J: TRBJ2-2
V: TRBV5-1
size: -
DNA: TGCGCCAGCAGCTTAGCGGGGCGGGCGACCGGGGAGCTGTTTTTT
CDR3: CASSLAGRATGELFF

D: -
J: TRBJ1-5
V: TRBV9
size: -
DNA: TGTGCCAGCAGCGGCAGTGATAGCAATCAGCCCCAGCATTTT
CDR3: CASSGSDSNQPQHF

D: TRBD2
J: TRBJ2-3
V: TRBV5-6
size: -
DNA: TGTGCCAGCAGCTTAGGCGACGGGGAGGGGGATACGCAGTATTTT
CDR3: CASSLGDGEGDTQYF

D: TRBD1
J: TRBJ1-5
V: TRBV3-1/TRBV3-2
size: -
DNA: TGTGCCAGCAGCCTGTCTAACAGGGGGACCAATCAGCCCCAGCATTTT
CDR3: CASSLSNRGTNQPQHF

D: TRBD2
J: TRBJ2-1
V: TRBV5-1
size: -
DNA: TGCGCCAGCAGACCTTTACGGGCGGGAGGGCCGAGTGAGCAGTTCTTC
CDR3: CASRPLRAGGPSEQFF

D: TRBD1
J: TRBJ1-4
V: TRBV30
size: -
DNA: TGTGCCTGGAGTGCAGGGGGGAATAATGAAAAACTGTTTTTT
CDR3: CAWSAGGNNEKLFF

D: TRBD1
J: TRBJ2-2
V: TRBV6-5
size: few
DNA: TGTGCCAGCAGTCCCGGGACAGCGAACACCGGGGAGCTGTTTTTT
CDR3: CASSPGTANTGELFF

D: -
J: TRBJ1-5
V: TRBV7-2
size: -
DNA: TGTGCCAGCAGCTTGGCCGGGGGGCTAGGGCCCCAGCATTTT
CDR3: CASSLAGGLGPQHF

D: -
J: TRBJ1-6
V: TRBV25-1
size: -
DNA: TGTGCCAGCAGTGAATATACGGGTTCCGGTAATTCACCCCTCCACTTT
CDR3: CASSEYTGSGNSPLHF

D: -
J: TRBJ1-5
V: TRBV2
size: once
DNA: TGTGCCAGCAGTGGGGGCAGCCGAAGGTATGGCAATCAGCCCCAGCATTTT
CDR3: CASSGGSRRYGNQPQHF

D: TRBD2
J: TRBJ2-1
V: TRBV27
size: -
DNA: TGTGCCAGCAGACTAGCGGGAGGACCTATGGATGAGCAGTTCTTC
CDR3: CASRLAGGPMDEQFF

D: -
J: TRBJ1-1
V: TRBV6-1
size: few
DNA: TGTGCCAGCAGTGAAACAAAATGGACAGAACGGATCCACACTGAAGCTTTCTTT
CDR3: CASSETKWTERIHTEAFF

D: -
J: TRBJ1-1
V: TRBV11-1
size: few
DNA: TGTGCCAGCAGCTTAGGTCCAACTTGGAACACTGAAGCTTTCTTT
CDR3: CASSLGPTWNTEAFF

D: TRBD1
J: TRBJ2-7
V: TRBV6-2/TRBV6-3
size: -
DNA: TGTGCCAGCAGTATACAGGGGTTAACCTACGAGCAGTACTTC
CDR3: CASSIQGLTYEQYF

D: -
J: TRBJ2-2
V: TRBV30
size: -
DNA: TGTGCACAGGGGAACACCGGGGAGCTGTTTTTT
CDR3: CAQGNTGELFF

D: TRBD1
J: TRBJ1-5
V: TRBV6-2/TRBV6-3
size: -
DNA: TGTGCCAGCAGTTACGCGACAGGGAGACTCGGTCAGCCCCAGCATTTT
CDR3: CASSYATGRLGQPQHF

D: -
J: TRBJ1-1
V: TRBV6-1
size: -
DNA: TGTGCCAGCAGTGAAAGGGGTGAAGGGTCGGGCACTGAAGCTTTCTTT
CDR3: CASSERGEGSGTEAFF

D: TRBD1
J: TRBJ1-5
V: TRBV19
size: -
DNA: TGTGCCAGTAGTATAGATCTGTCTGGGACAGGAAGGAATCAGCCCCAGCATTTT
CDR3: CASSIDLSGTGRNQPQHF

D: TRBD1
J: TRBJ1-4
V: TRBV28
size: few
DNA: TGTGCCAGCAGTGACAGGGCAACTAATGAAAAACTGTTTTTT
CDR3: CASSDRATNEKLFF

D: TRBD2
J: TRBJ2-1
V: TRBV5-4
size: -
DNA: TGTGCCAGCAGCTTGAACGTACTAGCGGGGATCAATGAGCAGTTCTTC
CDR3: CASSLNVLAGINEQFF

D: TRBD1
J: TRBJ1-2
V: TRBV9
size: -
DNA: TGTGCCAGCAGCGCCGTGGACAGGAACTATGGCTACACCTTC
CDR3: CASSAVDRNYGYTF

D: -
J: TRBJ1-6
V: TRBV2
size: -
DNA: TGTGCCAGCAGTGAAGGCAGATCCTATAATTCACCCCTCCACTTT
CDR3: CASSEGRSYNSPLHF

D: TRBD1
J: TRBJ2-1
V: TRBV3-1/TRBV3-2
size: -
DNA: TGTGCCAGCAGCCAAGGTTTAGGGACAGGTACTGAGCAGTTCTTC
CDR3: CASSQGLGTGTEQFF

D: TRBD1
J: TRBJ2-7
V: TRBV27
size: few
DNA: TGTGCCAGCTGGGGGAGGACAGGGAGCTCCTACGAGCAGTACTTC
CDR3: CASWGRTGSSYEQYF

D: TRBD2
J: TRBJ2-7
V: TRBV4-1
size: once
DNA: TGCGCCAGCAGCCAAGAAGTAGCGAGCGGGATATACGAGCAGTACTTC
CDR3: CASSQEVASGIYEQYF

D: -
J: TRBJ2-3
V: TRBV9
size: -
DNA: TGTGCCAGCAGTCCCCCGGGTCTAGCGATCACAGATACGCAGTATTTT
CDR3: CASSPPGLAITDTQYF

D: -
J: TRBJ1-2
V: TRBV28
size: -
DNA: TGTGCCAGCAGTTTATGGGGCGCAAAGGTTTGGGGCTACACCTTC
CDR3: CASSLWGAKVWGYTF

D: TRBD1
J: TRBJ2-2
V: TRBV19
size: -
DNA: TGTGCCAGTAGCATAGACAGGGATCGAAACACCGGGGAGCTGTTTTTT
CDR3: CASSIDRDRNTGELFF